Detailed here is one T cell receptor beta chain. The antigen is undetermined. This specimen belongs to a study of T cell responses to AZD1222 COVID-19 vaccine. About the research overall: Pooling was applied to second doses at about 4 or about 12 weeks.

The J segment lost 5 bases and the V segment lost 1 base, leaving 4 bases of the junction unmatched. The CDR3 runs 15 residues. Looked up from germline, CDR1 is SNHLY and CDR2 is FYNNEI. Whole-study results and caveats: Baseline seropositivity occurred in only a handful of AZD1222 recipients. It was only after the peak T cell response that any repertoires were sampled. The donors showed a predominance of white British ancestry and of females, with possible underestimation of clonal diversity.

Profiling relied on immunoSEQ multiplex PCR, and the TCRdb table lists in-frame clones only, not all of them. The sample lists some 130,000 clones; about nine tenths were seen once. This sequence joins TRBV2 and TRBJ1-5, with TRBD1 matching 8 bases. The sequences come from peripheral blood, collected on day 0 of AZD1222 vaccination. The source of this sequence is an adult in good health. CDR3: CASSEEGRGHQPQHF. The CDR3 DNA reads TGTGCCAGCAGTGAAGAGGGCAGGGGGCATCAGCCCCAGCATTTT.